The entry that follows covers one TCR beta chain sequence. Its cognate antigen is unknown. The CDR3 runs to 14 residues. The germline CDR1 and CDR2 sequences are SGHNT and YYREEE (reference sequence). With 3 bases clipped from V and 0 bases from J, the junction kept 3 bases outside the gene matches. The data stem from a study of T cell responses to AZD1222 COVID-19 vaccine. The assay was immunoSEQ multiplex PCR, and TCRdb's table has in-frame clones only and misses some. The table shows 150,000 to 250,000 clones, with approximately 95% occurring only once. Study results and caveats: Reportedly, close to half of spike-specific TCRs are directed against unmutated variant regions.

The chain uses TRBV5-4 and TRBJ2-7, with 7 bases identical to TRBD2. This TCR came from an adult who received the AZD1222 COVID-19 vaccine. The input for sequencing was peripheral blood, taken 28 days after the second AZD1222 dose. CDR3 sequence (DNA): TGTGCCAGCAGCTCGCGGACTAGCTCCTACGAGCAGTACTTC. Its translation is CASSSRTSSYEQYF.